This T cell receptor (beta chain) stems from a study of cytomegalovirus exposure and HLA in healthy donors. Broader study findings: With high specificity and sensitivity, the classifier reportedly diagnosed cytomegalovirus status. HLA allele associations emerged for roughly 17,000 TCR beta sequences in a later analysis, at 0.05 false discovery rate. Some V segments, including TRBV6-2 and TRBV6-3, were excluded as indistinguishable.

With 60 Vbeta and 13 Jbeta primers, the PCR was carried out. Profiling relied on immunoSEQ multiplex PCR, and the TCRdb table lists in-frame clones only, not all of them. The repertoire holds over 150,000 clones, around 81% seen once, with roughly 5.5% in the top ten. Comment on this clone: Its antigen remains unidentified.

The CDR3 consists of 16 residues. CDR1 is SGHDT, CDR2 YYEEEE, per germline. J gave up 0 bases and V 1 base, and 4 bases lay outside the gene matches. The TCR sequence derives from a woman between 35 and 50 years old in good health and CMV-seropositive. Specimen: PBMCs. The rearrangement joins TRBV5-6 to TRBJ2-1; 7 nucleotides agree with TRBD2. CDR3 residues: CASSLLRGSSYNEQFF. The CDR3 DNA sequence: TGTGCCAGCAGCTTGTTACGCGGGAGCTCCTACAATGAGCAGTTCTTC. Full variable domain (missing parts from reference TRBV5-6 and TRBJ2-1): DAGVTQSPTHLIKTRGQQVTLRCSPKSGHDTVSWYQQALGQGPQFIFQYYEEEERQRGNFPDRFSGHQFPNYSSELNVNALLLGDSALYLCASSLLRGSSYNEQFFGPGTRLTVL.